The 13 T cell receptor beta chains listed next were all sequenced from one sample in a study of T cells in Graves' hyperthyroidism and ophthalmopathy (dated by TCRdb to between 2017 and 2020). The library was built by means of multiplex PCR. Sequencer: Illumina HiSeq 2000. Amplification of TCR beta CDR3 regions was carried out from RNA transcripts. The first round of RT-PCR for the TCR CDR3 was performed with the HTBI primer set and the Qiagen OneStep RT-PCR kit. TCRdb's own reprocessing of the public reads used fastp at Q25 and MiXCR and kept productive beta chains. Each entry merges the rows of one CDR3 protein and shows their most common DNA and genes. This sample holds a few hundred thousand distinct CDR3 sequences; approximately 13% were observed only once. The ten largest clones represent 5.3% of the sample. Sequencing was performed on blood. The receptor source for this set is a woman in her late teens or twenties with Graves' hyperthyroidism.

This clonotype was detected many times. The CDR3 here is CASSQRDGGQNQPQHF. In DNA, the CDR3 is TGTGCCAGCAGCCAGAGGGACGGGGGGCAAAATCAGCCCCAGCATTTT. This sequence joins TRBV4-2 and TRBJ1-5, with D maybe TRBD1 (6 bases). V was pared by 3 bases and J by 4 bases, with 16 bases between. CDR3 length: 16 amino acids. Looked up from germline, CDR1 is LGHNA and CDR2 is YNFKEQ.

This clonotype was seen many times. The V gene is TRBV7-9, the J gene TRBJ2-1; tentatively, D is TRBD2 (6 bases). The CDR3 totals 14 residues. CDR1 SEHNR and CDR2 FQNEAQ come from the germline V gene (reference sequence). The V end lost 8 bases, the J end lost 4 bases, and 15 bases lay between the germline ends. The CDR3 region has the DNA TGTGCCAGCCTCGGGACTTCCCCTTACAATGAGCAGTTCTTC. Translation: CASLGTSPYNEQFF.

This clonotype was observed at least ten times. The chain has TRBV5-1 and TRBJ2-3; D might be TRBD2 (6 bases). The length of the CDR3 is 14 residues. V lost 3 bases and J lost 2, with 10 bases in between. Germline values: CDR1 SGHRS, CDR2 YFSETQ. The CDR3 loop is CASSWGTHTDTQYF. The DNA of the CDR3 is TGCGCCAGCAGCTGGGGGACTCACACAGATACGCAGTATTTT.

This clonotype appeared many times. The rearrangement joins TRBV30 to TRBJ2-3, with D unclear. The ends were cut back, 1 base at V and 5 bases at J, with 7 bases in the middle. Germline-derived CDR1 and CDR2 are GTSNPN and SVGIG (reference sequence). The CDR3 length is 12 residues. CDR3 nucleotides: TGTGCCTGGAGTGGTGGCTTAGATACGCAGTATTTT. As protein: CAWSGGLDTQYF.

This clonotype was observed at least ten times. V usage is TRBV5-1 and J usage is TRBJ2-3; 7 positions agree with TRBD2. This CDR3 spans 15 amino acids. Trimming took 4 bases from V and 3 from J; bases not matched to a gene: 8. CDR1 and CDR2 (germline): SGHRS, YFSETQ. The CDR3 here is CASSPGGSRTDTQYF. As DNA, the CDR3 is TGCGCCAGCAGCCCAGGCGGGAGTCGGACAGATACGCAGTATTTT.

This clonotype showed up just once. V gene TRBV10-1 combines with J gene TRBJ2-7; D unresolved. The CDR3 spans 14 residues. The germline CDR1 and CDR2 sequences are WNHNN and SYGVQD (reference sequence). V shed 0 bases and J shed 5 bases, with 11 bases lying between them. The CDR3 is CASSESTPLDEQYF. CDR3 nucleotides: TGCGCCAGCAGTGAGTCGACCCCGCTAGACGAGCAGTACTTC.

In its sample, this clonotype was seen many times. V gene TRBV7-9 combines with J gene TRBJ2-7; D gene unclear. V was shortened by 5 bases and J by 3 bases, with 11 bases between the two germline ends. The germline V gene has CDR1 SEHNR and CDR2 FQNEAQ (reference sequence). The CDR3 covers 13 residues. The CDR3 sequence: CASSTGRYYEQYF. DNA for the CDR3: TGTGCCAGCAGCACCGGACGTTACTACGAGCAGTACTTC.

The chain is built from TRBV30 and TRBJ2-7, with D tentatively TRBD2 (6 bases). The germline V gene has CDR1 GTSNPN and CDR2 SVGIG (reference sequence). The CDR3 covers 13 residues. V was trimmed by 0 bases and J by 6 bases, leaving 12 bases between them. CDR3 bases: TGTGCCTGGAGTGTCGGAGGGAGCGTCGAGCAGTACTTC. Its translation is CAWSVGGSVEQYF.

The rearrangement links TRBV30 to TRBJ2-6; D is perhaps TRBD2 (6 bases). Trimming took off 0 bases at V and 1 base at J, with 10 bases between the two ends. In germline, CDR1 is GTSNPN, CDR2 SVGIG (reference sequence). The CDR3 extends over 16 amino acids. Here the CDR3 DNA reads TGTGCCTGGAGTGTACGAGGAGGGTCTGGGGCCAACGTCCTGACTTTC. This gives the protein CAWSVRGGSGANVLTF.

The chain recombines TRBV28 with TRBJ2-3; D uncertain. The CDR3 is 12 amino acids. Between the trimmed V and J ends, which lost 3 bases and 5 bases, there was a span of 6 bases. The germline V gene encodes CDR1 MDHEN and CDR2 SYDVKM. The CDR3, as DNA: TGTGCCAGCAGTTTGATTTTAGATACGCAGTATTTT. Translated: CASSLILDTQYF.

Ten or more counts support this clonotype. The CDR3: CASSSSGANTEAFF. The DNA of the CDR3 is TGTGCCAGCAGCTCTAGCGGGGCGAACACTGAAGCTTTCTTT. This chain joins TRBV3-1 and TRBJ1-1; tentative D call: TRBD1 (5 bases). Trimming pared 5 bases from V and 1 base from J, leaving 11 bases between. The CDR3 has 14 residues. CDR1 and CDR2 (germline): LGHDT, YNNKEL (reference sequence).

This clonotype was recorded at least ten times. The CDR3 region has the DNA TGTGCCAGCAGACCCGGGACGGGCGAAAAACTGTTTTTT. Residues: CASRPGTGEKLFF. V and J are TRBV6-2 or TRBV6-3 and TRBJ1-4; perhaps TRBD1 as D (5 bases). CDR1 is MNHEY, CDR2 SVGEGT, per germline. V dropped 6 bases and J dropped 8 bases, with 13 bases sitting between them. This CDR3 region has 13 residues.

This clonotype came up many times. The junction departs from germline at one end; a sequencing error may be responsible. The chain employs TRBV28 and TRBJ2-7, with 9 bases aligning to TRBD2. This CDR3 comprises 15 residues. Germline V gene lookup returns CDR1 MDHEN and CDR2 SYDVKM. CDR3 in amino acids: CASRHTGTSSNEQYF. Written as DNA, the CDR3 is TGTGCCAGCAGACATACCGGGACTAGCTCCAACGAGCAGTACTTC. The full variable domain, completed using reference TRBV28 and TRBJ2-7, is DVKVTQSSRYLVKRTGEKVFLECVQDMDHENMFWYRQDPGLGLRLIYFSYDVKMKEKGDIPEGYSVSREKKERFSLILESASTNQTSMYLCASRHTGTSSNEQYFGPGTRLTVT.